The clone carrying this T cell receptor beta chain was counted once. Its target is not known. The data are from a study of T cell responses to AZD1222 COVID-19 vaccine. Study-wide results and caveats: It was only a handful of AZD1222 recipients who were seropositive at baseline. Two doses of AZD1222 preceded a rise in Spike-specific TCR breadth and depth. It should be noted that donors were predominantly white British and more often female, and clonal diversity was possibly underestimated.

The germline V and J ends were trimmed by 5 bases and 1 base, with 12 bases remaining between them. This CDR3 has 14 amino acids. Per germline, CDR1 SEHNR and CDR2 FQNEAQ (reference sequence). Assay used: immunoSEQ multiplex PCR; TCRdb lists only in-frame clones, some missing. This table has more than 100,000 clones, just under 90% appearing once. Material: peripheral blood, obtained on day 0 of AZD1222 vaccination. V and J are TRBV7-9 and TRBJ2-7; possibly TRBD1 for D (6 bases). This sequence was found in an adult in good health. CDR3 sequence (DNA): TGTGCCAGCAGCCCCAAGGACAGTTCCTACGAGCAGTACTTC. As protein: CASSPKDSSYEQYF.